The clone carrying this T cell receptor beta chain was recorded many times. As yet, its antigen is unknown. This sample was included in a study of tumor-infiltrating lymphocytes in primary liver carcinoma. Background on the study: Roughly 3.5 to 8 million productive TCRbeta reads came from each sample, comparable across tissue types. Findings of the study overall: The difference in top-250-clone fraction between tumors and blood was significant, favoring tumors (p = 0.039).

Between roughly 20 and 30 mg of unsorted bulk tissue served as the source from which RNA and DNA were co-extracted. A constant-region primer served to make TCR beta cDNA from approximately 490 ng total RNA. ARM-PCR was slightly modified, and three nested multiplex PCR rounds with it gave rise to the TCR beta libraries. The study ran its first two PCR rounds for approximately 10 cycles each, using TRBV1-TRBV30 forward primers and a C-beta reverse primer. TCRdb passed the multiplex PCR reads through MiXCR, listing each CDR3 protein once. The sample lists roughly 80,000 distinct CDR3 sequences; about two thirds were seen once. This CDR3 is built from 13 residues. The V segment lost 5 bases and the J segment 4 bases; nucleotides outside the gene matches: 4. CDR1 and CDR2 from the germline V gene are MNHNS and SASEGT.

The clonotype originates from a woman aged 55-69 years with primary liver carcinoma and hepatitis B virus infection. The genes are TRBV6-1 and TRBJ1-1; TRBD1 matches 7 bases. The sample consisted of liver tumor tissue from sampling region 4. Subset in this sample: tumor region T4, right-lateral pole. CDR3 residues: CASSKQGGTEAFF. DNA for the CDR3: TGTGCCAGCAGTAAGCAGGGGGGCACTGAAGCTTTCTTT.